This TCR beta chain was profiled in a study of response to subunit inactivated influenza vaccine. Concerning this clonotype: Its target is not known.

One entry per CDR3 protein results from TCRdb running MiXCR on the RT-PCR reads. The sample has roughly 780,000 distinct CDR3 sequences, about 18% seen once. Points from the study as a whole: Each seasonal flu vaccination may recruit only limited new T cells, authors suggested.

The source was PBMCs from blood, collected more than 4 days after vaccination. The source is a man aged 45-65 years who received an inactivated influenza vaccine.

DNA for the CDR3: TGTGCCAGCAGTGATAACCGCGGGGCGAACACTGAAGCTTTCTTT. It yields the protein CASSDNRGANTEAFF. The genes are TRBV25-1 and TRBJ1-1; possible D gene TRBD1, 5 bases. V was clipped by 3 bases and J by 1 base, with 12 bases between them. The CDR3 covers 15 residues. Germline lookup yields CDR1 MGHDK and CDR2 SYGVNS.